Given below is one T cell receptor (beta chain) in context. Its antigen is undetermined. Naivety among CD8 cells was defined by CD45RO negativity and positive CCR7 selection, thereby excluding terminally differentiated effector memory CD45RA+ cells. The sample is drawn from a study of shared clonotypes between healthy human individuals. Study results and limitations: Generation probability values for non-shared clonotypes were lower than those for clonotypes shared by all four donors. Sharing across several donors was seen in 4% to 6.5% of naive CD4 clonotypes.

Trimming took 2 bases from V and 9 from J; bases not matched to a gene: 7. The CDR3 length is 13 residues. Germline loops: CDR1 MNHEY, CDR2 SVGAGI. Original methodology: Because ImmunoSEQ provided only junction sequences with no quality scores, the filtering differed. TCRdb keeps only in-frame clones here, not all; method: immunoSEQ multiplex PCR. That table supplies the V and J calls and clone size; D and trimming were determined from the DNA. The sample lists about 2.2 million clones; about 92% were seen once. The receptor comes from a young man in good health. Some clones in this sample may be carry-over from other donors' samples. The sample taken for sequencing was naive CD8+ T cells from PBMCs. The chain has TRBV6-5 and TRBJ2-7; 7 nucleotides align to TRBD2. The CDR3 spells CASSYGGSVWQYF. The CDR3 DNA reads TGTGCCAGCAGTTACGGCGGGAGTGTTTGGCAGTACTTC.